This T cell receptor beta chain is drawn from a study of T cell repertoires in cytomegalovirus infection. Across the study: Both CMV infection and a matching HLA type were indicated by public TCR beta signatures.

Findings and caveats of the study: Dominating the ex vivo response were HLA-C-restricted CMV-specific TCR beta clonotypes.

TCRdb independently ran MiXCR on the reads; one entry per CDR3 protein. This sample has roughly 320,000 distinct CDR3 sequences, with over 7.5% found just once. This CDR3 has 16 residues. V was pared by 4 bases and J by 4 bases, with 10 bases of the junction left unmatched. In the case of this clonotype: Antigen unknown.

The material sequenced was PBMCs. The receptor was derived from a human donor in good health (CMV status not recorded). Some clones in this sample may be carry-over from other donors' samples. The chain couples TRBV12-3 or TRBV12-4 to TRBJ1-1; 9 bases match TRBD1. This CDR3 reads CASSSNRGHAGTEAFF. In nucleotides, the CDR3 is TGTGCCAGCAGTTCCAACAGGGGGCACGCCGGCACTGAAGCTTTCTTT.